This entry concerns a single TCR beta chain. The data belong to a study of blood T cell repertoires in COVID-19. As for the study in general: From T cells, B-cell-depleted T cells, or PBMCs came the material, which was cDNA or gDNA.

Some clones are missing from TCRdb's copy, which holds only in-frame ones; the method was immunoSEQ multiplex PCR. The sample includes approximately 360,000 clones, roughly 90% of them seen just once. Trimming removed 4 bases from V and 4 bases from J, with 12 bases in between. This CDR3 contains 14 residues. CDR1 and CDR2 (germline): LGHNT, FRNRAP. Recruitment covered 20 to 25 US areas and drew participants whose ages spanned roughly 18 to 100 years. The J gene is TRBJ2-3, the V gene TRBV12-5; D gene ambiguous. This sequence originates from a woman younger than 45 with acute COVID-19. The specimen was PBMCs or T cells enriched from blood (not recorded which). Here the CDR3 DNA reads TGTGCTAGTGGTTCGCAATATGCAGCAGATACGCAGTATTTT. This sequence encodes CASGSQYAADTQYF.